This T cell receptor beta chain is drawn from a study of shared clonotypes between healthy human individuals. Sequenced by immunoSEQ multiplex PCR; TCRdb stores in-frame clones only, minus some. Among 550,000 to 850,000 clones listed, 74% were seen once. Regarding this clone: Its antigen is unidentified.

General observations from the study: The authors expected sequencing depth to affect clonotype sharing among donors.

The TCR originated in a woman in her twenties or thirties in good health. The sample was memory CD4+ T cells sorted from blood. Subset indicated: CD45RA-negative fraction.

The CDR3 DNA follows: TGCGCCAGCAGCCCTCCAACAGGGGGTGACACCGGGGAGCTGTTTTTT. Its translation is CASSPPTGGDTGELFF. The V and J genes are TRBV5-1 and TRBJ2-2, with 8 bases aligning to TRBD1. The V gene end was trimmed by 4 bases and the J gene end by 3 bases; junction bases not matched to a gene: 8. The CDR3 has 16 amino acids. Germline V gene lookup returns CDR1 SGHRS and CDR2 YFSETQ.